This T cell receptor beta chain comes out of a study of blood T cells in healthy people across ages. In the study overall: Through template switching, about one barcoded beta molecule was captured per two T cells, as measured in model experiments.

Trimming took 5 bases from V and 0 from J, leaving 19 bases between them. CDR1 is SGHAT, CDR2 FQNNGV, per germline. The CDR3 consists of 17 residues. The use of a sample-barcoded 5' primer and a J-beta primer mix characterized a second PCR of roughly 6 to 12 cycles. Every cDNA molecule carried a tag from a template-switch adaptor bearing 12 random nucleotides. TCRdb processed the 5' RACE reads anew with MiXCR; each CDR3 protein has one entry. The sample has about 680,000 distinct CDR3 sequences, 49% seen once; the top ten hold around 32%. Total RNA was extracted at no less than 5 micrograms per sample. This clonotype was seen once. Its target is unknown. The study's findings and limits: Whereas aged donors had fewer naive CD4+ cells, long-lived donors had more of them and higher diversity.

Sequencing was carried out using blood. The chain joins TRBV11-2 to TRBJ2-5; no clear D gene. The TCR was taken from an older woman in good health. This CDR3 reads CASSVFLGTLNQETQYF. The CDR3 nucleotides read TGTGCCAGCAGCGTTTTCCTGGGCACACTTAACCAAGAGACCCAGTACTTC.